Each of the 9 T cell receptor beta chains below was sequenced from the same sample in a study of blood T cell repertoires in COVID-19. Repertoires were generated with immunoSEQ multiplex PCR, while TCRdb's copy carries only in-frame clones and drops some. The sample includes about 230,000 clones, roughly nine tenths of them seen just once. Sequenced input: PBMCs or T cells enriched from blood (not recorded which). The receptors derive from a man aged 30-40 years who had recovered from COVID-19.

In this sample, this clone turned up a few times. The gene calls are TRBV6-1 and TRBJ1-1, with TRBD1 as a possible D gene (5 bases). Trimming pared 0 bases from V and 12 bases from J, leaving 20 bases between. The germline gives CDR1 MNHNS, CDR2 SASEGT. This CDR3 contains 15 residues. For the CDR3, the DNA is TGTGCCAGCAGTGAAGCTTCGGACACTCCATCACCGACTTTCTTT. Residues: CASSEASDTPSPTFF.

The chain recombines TRBV2 with TRBJ2-3, with a weak D call TRBD1 (7 bases). The V end lost 8 bases, the J end lost 0 bases, and 12 bases lay between the germline ends. The CDR3 is 14 amino acids. Per germline, CDR1 SNHLY and CDR2 FYNNEI. The CDR3 here is CASGGTVSTDTQYF. CDR3 coding DNA: TGTGCCAGCGGAGGGACAGTCAGCACAGATACGCAGTATTTT.

The V and J genes are TRBV28 and TRBJ1-4; no definite D call. The length of the CDR3 is 14 residues. V was clipped by 4 bases and J by 8 bases, with 14 bases between them. Germline CDR1 reads MDHEN; CDR2 reads SYDVKM. This chain's CDR3 is CASSYTRSLEKLFF. CDR3 DNA: TGTGCCAGCAGTTACACACGCAGTTTAGAAAAACTGTTTTTT. The full variable domain, completed using reference TRBV28 and TRBJ1-4, is DVKVTQSSRYLVKRTGEKVFLECVQDMDHENMFWYRQDPGLGLRLIYFSYDVKMKEKGDIPEGYSVSREKKERFSLILESASTNQTSMYLCASSYTRSLEKLFFGSGTQLSVL.

The chain links TRBV10-3 to TRBJ2-7; 11 nucleotides line up with TRBD2. J was trimmed by 3 bases and V by 6 bases; bases with no gene match: 4. Germline V gene lookup returns CDR1 ENHRY and CDR2 SYGVKD. The CDR3 is made up of 14 amino acids. CDR3 region: CAISTGTSGYEQYF. The CDR3 nucleotides read TGTGCCATCAGCACCGGGACTAGCGGCTACGAGCAGTACTTC.

The chain uses TRBV4-3 and TRBJ1-6, with D perhaps TRBD1 (5 bases). Per the germline V gene, CDR1 is LGHNA and CDR2 is YSLEER. The CDR3 spans 15 residues. The ends were cut back, 2 bases at V and 8 bases at J, with 13 bases in the middle. The CDR3 DNA follows: TGCGCCAGCAGCCAATTAATATCGGGGGATTCACCCCTCCACTTT. It translates to CASSQLISGDSPLHF.

The chain joins TRBV5-1 to TRBJ1-2; 7 bases agree with TRBD1. In germline, CDR1 is SGHRS, CDR2 YFSETQ. V shed 5 bases, J shed 7 bases, and the junction held 14 bases outside the gene matches. This CDR3 has 15 amino acids. Here the CDR3 reads CASRAGTVVFGGYTF. DNA for the CDR3: TGCGCCAGCAGAGCCGGGACAGTCGTCTTCGGTGGCTACACCTTC.

The chain joins TRBV2 to TRBJ2-3; D not resolved. Germline CDR1 reads SNHLY; CDR2 reads FYNNEI. This CDR3 has 16 residues. V was clipped by 5 bases and J by 2 bases, with 17 bases between them. The CDR3 region has the DNA TGTGCCAGCAGTACCAGGTCGCAGTTCAACACAGATACGCAGTATTTT. It codes for CASSTRSQFNTDTQYF.

The chain carries TRBV5-1 and TRBJ1-1; 8 bases are shared with TRBD1. The ends lost 0 bases at V and 4 bases at J; junction bases unmatched: 5. The CDR3 loop spans 15 amino acids. Germline V lookup: CDR1 SGHRS, CDR2 YFSETQ. CDR3 bases: TGCGCCAGCAGCTTGGTGGACAGGGTCAGCACTGAAGCTTTCTTT. Its protein is CASSLVDRVSTEAFF.

V is TRBV4-1 and J is TRBJ2-2; TRBD2 matches 8 bases. V lost 0 bases to trimming and J lost 5 bases; unmatched junction nucleotides: 20. The CDR3 is made up of 21 amino acids. Germline CDR1 and CDR2: MGHRA and YSYEKL. DNA of the CDR3: TGCGCCAGCAGCCAAGAATGGAGCGGGAGTGGTAATCCGTCGAGGACCGGGGAGCTGTTTTTT. As protein: CASSQEWSGSGNPSRTGELFF.